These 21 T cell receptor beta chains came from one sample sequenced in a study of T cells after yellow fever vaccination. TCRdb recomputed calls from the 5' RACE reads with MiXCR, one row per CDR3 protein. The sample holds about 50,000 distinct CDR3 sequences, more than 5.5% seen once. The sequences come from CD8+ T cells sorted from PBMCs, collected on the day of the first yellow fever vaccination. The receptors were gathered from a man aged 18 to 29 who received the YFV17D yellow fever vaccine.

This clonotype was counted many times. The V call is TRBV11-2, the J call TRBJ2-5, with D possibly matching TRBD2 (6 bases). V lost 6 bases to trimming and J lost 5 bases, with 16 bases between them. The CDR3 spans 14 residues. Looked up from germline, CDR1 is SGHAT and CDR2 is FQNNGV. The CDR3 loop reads CASSFAGFGETQYF. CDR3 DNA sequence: TGTGCCAGCAGTTTCGCGGGGTTCGGGGAGACCCAGTACTTC.

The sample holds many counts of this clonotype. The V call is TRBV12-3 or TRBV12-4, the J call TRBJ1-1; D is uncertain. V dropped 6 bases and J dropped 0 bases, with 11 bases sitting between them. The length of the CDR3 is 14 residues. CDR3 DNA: TGTGCCAGCAGCACTACACCAATGAACACTGAAGCTTTCTTT. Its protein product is CASSTTPMNTEAFF.

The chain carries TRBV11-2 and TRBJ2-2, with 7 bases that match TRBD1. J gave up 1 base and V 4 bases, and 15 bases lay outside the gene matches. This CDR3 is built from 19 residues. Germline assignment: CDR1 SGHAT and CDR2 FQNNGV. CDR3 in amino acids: CASSSPTTGAVMNTGELFF. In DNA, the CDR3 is TGTGCCAGCAGCTCACCCACAACAGGGGCAGTTATGAACACCGGGGAGCTGTTTTTT. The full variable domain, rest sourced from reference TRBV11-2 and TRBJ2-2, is EAGVAQSPRYKIIEKRQSVAFWCNPISGHATLYWYQQILGQGPKLLIQFQNNGVVDDSQLPKDRFSAERLKGVDSTLKIQPAKLEDSAVYLCASSSPTTGAVMNTGELFFGEGSRLTVL.

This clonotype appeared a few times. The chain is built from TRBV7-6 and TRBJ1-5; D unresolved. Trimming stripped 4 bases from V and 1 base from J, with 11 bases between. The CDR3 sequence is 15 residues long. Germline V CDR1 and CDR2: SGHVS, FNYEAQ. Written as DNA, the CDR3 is TGTGCCAGCAGCTCACACACGGGCAGCAATCAGCCCCAGCATTTT. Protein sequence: CASSSHTGSNQPQHF.

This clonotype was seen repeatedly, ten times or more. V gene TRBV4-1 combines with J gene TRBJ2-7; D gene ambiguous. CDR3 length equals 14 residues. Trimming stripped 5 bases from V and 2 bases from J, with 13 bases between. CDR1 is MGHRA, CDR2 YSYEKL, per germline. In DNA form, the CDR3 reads TGCGCCAGCAGCTCCCTCGTGGGCGCCTACGAGCAGTACGTC. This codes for CASSSLVGAYEQYV.

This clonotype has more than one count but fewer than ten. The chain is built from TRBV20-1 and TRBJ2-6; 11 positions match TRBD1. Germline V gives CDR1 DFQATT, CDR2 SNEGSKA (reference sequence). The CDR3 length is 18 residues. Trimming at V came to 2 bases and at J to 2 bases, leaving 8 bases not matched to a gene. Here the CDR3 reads CSARPPGQGGPGANVLTF. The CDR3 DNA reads TGCAGTGCTAGACCCCCGGGACAGGGGGGGCCTGGGGCCAACGTCCTGACTTTC.

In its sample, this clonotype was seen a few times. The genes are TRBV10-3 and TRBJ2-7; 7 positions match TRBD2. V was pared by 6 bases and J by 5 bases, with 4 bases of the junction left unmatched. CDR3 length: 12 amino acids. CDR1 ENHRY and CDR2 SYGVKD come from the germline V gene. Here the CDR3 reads CAISGAGNEQYV. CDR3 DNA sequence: TGTGCCATCAGCGGAGCGGGGAACGAGCAGTACGTC.

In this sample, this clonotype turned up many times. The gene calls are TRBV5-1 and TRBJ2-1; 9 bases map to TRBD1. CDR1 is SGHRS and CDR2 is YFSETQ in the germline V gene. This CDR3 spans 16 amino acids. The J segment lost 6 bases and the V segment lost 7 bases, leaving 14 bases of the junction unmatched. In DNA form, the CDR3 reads TGCGCCAGCGGGACGCACCCGGGACAGGGTAGCAATGAGCAGTTCTTC. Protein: CASGTHPGQGSNEQFF. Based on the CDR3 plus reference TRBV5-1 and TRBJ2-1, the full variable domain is KAGVTQTPRYLIKTRGQQVTLSCSPISGHRSVSWYQQTPGQGLQFLFEYFSETQRNKGNFPGRFSGRQFSNSRSEMNVSTLELGDSALYLCASGTHPGQGSNEQFFGPGTRLTVL.

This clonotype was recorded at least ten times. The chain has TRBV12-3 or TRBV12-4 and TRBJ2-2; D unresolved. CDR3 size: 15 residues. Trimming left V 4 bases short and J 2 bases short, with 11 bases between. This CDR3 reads CASSSPSVNTGELFF. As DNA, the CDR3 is TGTGCCAGCAGTTCCCCATCAGTAAACACCGGGGAGCTGTTTTTT.

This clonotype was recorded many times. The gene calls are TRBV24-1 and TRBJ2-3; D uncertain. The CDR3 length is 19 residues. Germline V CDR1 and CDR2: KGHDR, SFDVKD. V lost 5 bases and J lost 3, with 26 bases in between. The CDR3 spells CATSVHSGRGKVRTDTQYF. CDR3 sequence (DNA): TGTGCCACCAGTGTCCATTCCGGTCGCGGTAAGGTGAGAACAGATACGCAGTATTTT.

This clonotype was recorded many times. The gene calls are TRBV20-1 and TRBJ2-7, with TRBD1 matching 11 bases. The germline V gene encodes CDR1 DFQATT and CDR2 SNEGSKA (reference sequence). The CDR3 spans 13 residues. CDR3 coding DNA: TGCGCGGGCCGGGACAGGGGGATCGGCGAGCAGTACTTC. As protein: CAGRDRGIGEQYF.

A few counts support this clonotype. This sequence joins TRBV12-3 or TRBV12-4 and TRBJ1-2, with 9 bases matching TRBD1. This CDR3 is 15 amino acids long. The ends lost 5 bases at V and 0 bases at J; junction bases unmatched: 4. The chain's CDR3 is CASSRDRGANYGYTF. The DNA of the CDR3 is TGTGCCAGCAGTCGTGACAGGGGGGCTAACTATGGCTACACCTTC.

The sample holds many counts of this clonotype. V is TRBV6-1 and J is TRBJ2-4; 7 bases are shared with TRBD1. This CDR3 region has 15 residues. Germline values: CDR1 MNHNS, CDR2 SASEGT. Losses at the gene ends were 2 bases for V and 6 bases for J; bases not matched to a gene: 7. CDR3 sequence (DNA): TGTGCCAGCAGTGAATGGCAGGGGGACATAAACATTCAGTACTTC. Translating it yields CASSEWQGDINIQYF.

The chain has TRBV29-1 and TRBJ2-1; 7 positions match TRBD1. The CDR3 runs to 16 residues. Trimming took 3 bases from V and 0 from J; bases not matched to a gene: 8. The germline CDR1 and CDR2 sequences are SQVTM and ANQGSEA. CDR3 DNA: TGCAGCGTTGAGGGGCTACAGGGGAACTCCTACAATGAGCAGTTCTTC. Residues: CSVEGLQGNSYNEQFF.

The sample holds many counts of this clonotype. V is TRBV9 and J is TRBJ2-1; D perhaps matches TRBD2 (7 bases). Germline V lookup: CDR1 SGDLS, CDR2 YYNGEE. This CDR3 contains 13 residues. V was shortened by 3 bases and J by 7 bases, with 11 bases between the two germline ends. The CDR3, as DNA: TGTGCCAGCAGCGGGGGGAGGGGGAATGAGCAGTTCTTC. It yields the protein CASSGGRGNEQFF.

CDR3: CASGQGGNSPLHF. The CDR3, as DNA: TGTGCCAGCGGACAGGGCGGGAATTCACCCCTCCACTTT. V gene TRBV19 combines with J gene TRBJ1-6; 8 bases map to TRBD1. V was pared by 9 bases and J by 7 bases, with 5 bases of the junction left unmatched. The CDR3 spans 13 residues. Germline loops: CDR1 LNHDA, CDR2 SQIVND (reference sequence).

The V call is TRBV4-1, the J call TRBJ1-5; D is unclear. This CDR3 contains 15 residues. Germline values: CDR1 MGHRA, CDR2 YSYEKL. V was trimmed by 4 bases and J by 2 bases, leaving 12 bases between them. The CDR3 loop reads CASSPEWAGNQPQHF. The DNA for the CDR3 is TGCGCCAGCAGCCCGGAATGGGCTGGCAATCAGCCCCAGCATTTT.

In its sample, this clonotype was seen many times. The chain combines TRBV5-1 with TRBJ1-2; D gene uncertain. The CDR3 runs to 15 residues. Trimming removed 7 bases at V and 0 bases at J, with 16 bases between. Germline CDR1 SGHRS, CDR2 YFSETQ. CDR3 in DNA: TGCGCCAGCGGTCGGGAGAATAAGTCTAACTATGGCTACACCTTC. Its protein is CASGRENKSNYGYTF.

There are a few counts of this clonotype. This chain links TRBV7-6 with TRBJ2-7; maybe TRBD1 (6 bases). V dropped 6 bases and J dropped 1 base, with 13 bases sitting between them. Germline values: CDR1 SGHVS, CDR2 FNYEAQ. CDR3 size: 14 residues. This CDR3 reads CASSYNGQSYEQYF. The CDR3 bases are TGTGCCAGCAGTTACAATGGACAGTCCTACGAGCAGTACTTC.

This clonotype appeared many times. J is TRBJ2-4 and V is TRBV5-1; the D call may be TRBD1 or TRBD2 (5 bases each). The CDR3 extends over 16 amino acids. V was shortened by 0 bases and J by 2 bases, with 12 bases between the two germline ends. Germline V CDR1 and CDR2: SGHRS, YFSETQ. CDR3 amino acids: CASSLADGGSKNIQYF. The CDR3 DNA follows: TGCGCCAGCAGCTTGGCCGATGGGGGATCCAAAAACATTCAGTACTTC.

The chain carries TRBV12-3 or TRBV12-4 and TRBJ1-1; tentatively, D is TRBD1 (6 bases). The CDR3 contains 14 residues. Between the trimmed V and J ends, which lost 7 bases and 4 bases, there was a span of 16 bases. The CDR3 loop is CASTSNRGGTEAFF. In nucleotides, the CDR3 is TGTGCCAGCACATCGAACAGAGGGGGCACTGAAGCTTTCTTT.